This TCR beta chain was sequenced in a study of blood T cells in healthy people across ages. Study-level points and caveats: A strong correlation between TCR beta diversity and naive T cell percentage was seen.

Each sample had at least 7 million PBMCs isolated. The CDR3 is 12 residues long. The germline V and J ends were trimmed by 3 bases and 13 bases, with 15 bases remaining between them. The germline gives CDR1 PRHDT, CDR2 FYEKMQ (reference sequence). A second about 6 to 12 cycle PCR used barcoded and J-beta primers. In TCRdb, the 5' RACE reads were re-called with MiXCR into one record per CDR3 protein. The repertoire holds hundreds of thousands of distinct CDR3 sequences, with 58% as singletons. Comment on this clonotype: Its target is unknown.

The TCR originated in a man aged 55 to 70 in good health. The rearrangement joins TRBV13 to TRBJ1-2; tentative D call: TRBD1 (5 bases). What was sequenced was blood. CDR3 protein: CASSFGTGVITF. The CDR3 DNA reads as TGTGCCAGCAGCTTCGGGACGGGGGTTATCACCTTC.